This T cell receptor (beta chain) comes out of a study of vaccination effects on CD4 cells after COVID-19. Pools of viral peptides were used by the ViraFEST assay to expand antigen-specific CD4+ T cells ahead of sequencing. At the end of about 10 days of culture, CD4+ T cells were isolated. Generated by immunoSEQ multiplex PCR, the TCRdb table keeps only in-frame clones and is missing some. Of more than 25,000 clones listed, approximately 68% were seen once; the top ten hold 25% to 30%. The V gene lost 0 bases and the J gene lost 0 bases, with 13 bases spanning the gap. CDR1 is SGHDT, CDR2 YYEEEE, per germline. The CDR3 length is 17 residues. In the case of this clone: Its antigen is unidentified.

This receptor was obtained from a human donor who received a COVID-19 vaccine. The rearrangement links TRBV5-6 to TRBJ1-3; D is uncertain. The sequences come from CD4+ T cells from PBMCs cultured with HCoV-229E spike peptides, collected before COVID-19 vaccination. CDR3 nucleotide sequence: TGTGCCAGCAGCTTGGACCCCCGGACGGTCTCTGGAAACACCATATATTTT. As protein: CASSLDPRTVSGNTIYF.